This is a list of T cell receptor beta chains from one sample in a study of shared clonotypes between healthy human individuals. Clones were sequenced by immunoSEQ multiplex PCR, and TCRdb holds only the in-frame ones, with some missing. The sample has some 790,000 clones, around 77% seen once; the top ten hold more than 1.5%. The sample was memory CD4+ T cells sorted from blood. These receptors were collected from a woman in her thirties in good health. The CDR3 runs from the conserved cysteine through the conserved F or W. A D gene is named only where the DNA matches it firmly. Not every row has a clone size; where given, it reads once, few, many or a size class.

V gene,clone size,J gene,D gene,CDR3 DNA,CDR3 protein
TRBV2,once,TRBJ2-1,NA,TGTGCCAGCGTAGAAGGGAGGATTGGCTACAATGAGCAGTTCTTC,CASVEGRIGYNEQFF
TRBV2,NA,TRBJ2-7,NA,TGTGCCAGCAGGGTGACCGATTCCTACGAGCAGTACTTC,CASRVTDSYEQYF
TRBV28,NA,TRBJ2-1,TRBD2,TGTGCCGCGACTAGCGGGATGTACAATGAGCAGTTCTTC,CAATSGMYNEQFF
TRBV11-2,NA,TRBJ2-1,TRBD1,TGTGCCAGCAGCTTAGCAGGGGGCCCCTACAATGAGCAGTTCTTC,CASSLAGGPYNEQFF
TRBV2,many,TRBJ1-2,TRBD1,TGTGCCAGCACTCCGGGACAGGGGAGGTATGGCTACACCTTC,CASTPGQGRYGYTF
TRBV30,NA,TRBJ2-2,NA,TGTGCCTGGAGTGGAGGATGGCTGGGGGACACCGGGGAGCTGTTTTTT,CAWSGGWLGDTGELFF
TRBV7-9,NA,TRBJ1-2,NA,TGTGCCAGCAGCTACCTCAGGGGCCCCCTTTCCTATGGCTACACCTTC,CASSYLRGPLSYGYTF
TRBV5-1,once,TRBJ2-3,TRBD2,TGCGCCAGCAGCTTGGGCGGGAGGTTGGGCACAGATACGCAGTATTTT,CASSLGGRLGTDTQYF
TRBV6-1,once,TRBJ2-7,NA,TGTGCCAGCAGTGAGCAGGTTGGACAGATTATCTCCTACGAGCAGTACTTC,CASSEQVGQIISYEQYF
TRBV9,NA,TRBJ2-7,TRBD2,TGTGCCAGCAGCGTAGGTTTAGCGGGAGACTACGAGCAGTACTTC,CASSVGLAGDYEQYF
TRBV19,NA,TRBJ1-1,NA,TGTGCCAGTAGTATTGAGATTGGACATACGAACACTGAAGCTTTCTTT,CASSIEIGHTNTEAFF
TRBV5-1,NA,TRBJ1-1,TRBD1,TGCGCCAGCAGCATACAGGGGGTTGAGACTGAAGCTTTCTTT,CASSIQGVETEAFF
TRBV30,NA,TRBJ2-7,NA,TGTGCCTGGTCGCAGGGGAGCCACGAGCAGTACTTC,CAWSQGSHEQYF
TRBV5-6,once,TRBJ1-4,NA,TGTGCCAGCAGCTTCCGGGCAACTAATGAAAAACTGTTTTTT,CASSFRATNEKLFF
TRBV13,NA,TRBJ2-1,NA,TGTGCCAGCAGCTTTAGGGAGGCGGGTGAGCAGTTCTTC,CASSFREAGEQFF
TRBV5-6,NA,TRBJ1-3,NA,TGTGCCAGCAGCCATAGTGGAAACACCATATATTTT,CASSHSGNTIYF
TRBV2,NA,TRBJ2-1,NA,TGTGCCAGCAAGAGCAGACTCTCCTACAATGAGCAGTTCTTC,CASKSRLSYNEQFF